This TCR beta chain appears in the sequencing data of a study of blood T cell repertoires in COVID-19. About the study: Italy, Spain and the United States were the sources of the convalescent and acute COVID-19 samples. In each case, the material was cDNA or gDNA derived from T cells, B-cell-depleted T cells, or PBMCs.

The CDR3 is made up of 14 amino acids. CDR1 is SGHDT, CDR2 YYEEEE, per germline. Trimming cost V 4 bases and J 6 bases; bases outside gene matches: 6. Produced via immunoSEQ multiplex PCR; TCRdb's table is partial and in-frame only. The sample has 100,000 or so clones; more than 75% are singletons. The source material was peripheral blood. This receptor was taken from a human donor in a cohort sampled during active COVID-19. The gene calls are TRBV5-6 and TRBJ1-2; 10 positions agree with TRBD1. The CDR3 DNA is TGTGCCAGCAGCCGTGACAGGGGGCTGGATGGCTACACCTTC. Residues: CASSRDRGLDGYTF.